The sample holds one count of the clone carrying this T cell receptor beta chain. The data are from a study of T cells after posttransplantation cyclophosphamide. Control samples came 1 year after myeloablative marrow transplants with methotrexate plus calcineurin inhibitor. Germline V gene lookup returns CDR1 SGHVT and CDR2 SQSDAQ. CDR3 length equals 15 residues. Trimming cost V 4 bases and J 2 bases; bases outside gene matches: 8. Here immunoSEQ multiplex PCR was the method, and the copy in TCRdb shows in-frame clones only, minus some. Found here are about 14,000 clones, 84% of them singletons; the top ten hold 5%.

This clonotype was sampled from a male patient between 18 and 35 years old who received an allogeneic stem cell transplant from a related donor, was CMV-positive, and had no GVHD. Some of the T cells might come from the graft donor. Sequencing used PBMCs, obtained 350 to 400 days after allogeneic stem cell transplant with calcineurin inhibitor and methotrexate. The rearrangement uses TRBV7-4 and TRBJ2-7; 7 bases agree with TRBD1. The CDR3 region is CASSSDGQVAYEQYF. CDR3 DNA sequence: TGTGCCAGCAGCTCCGATGGACAGGTCGCCTACGAGCAGTACTTC.